One and the same sample provided the 11 T cell receptor beta chains below, sequenced in a study of cytomegalovirus exposure and HLA in healthy donors. The PCR used 60 Vbeta and 13 Jbeta primers. Libraries were prepared by immunoSEQ multiplex PCR; TCRdb keeps only in-frame clonotypes and omits some of them. The sample has some 140,000 clones; roughly 70% are singletons. The sample taken for sequencing was PBMCs. Every receptor here comes from a human donor in good health.

The chain joins TRBV6-5 to TRBJ2-5; 10 positions agree with TRBD2. Germline V gene data show CDR1 as MNHEY and CDR2 as SVGAGI. This CDR3 has 15 amino acids. The trim removed 4 bases at V and 4 bases at J, leaving 6 bases unmatched. The DNA of the CDR3 is TGTGCCAGCAGTTTGGGACTAGCGTCGCGAGAGACCCAGTACTTC. Translation: CASSLGLASRETQYF.

The chain has TRBV7-2 and TRBJ1-4; 9 bases map to TRBD1. CDR1 and CDR2 from the germline V gene are SGHTA and FQGNSA. There are 15 residues in the CDR3. The trim removed 5 bases at V and 4 bases at J, leaving 5 bases unmatched. CDR3 residues: CASSALTGGNEKLFF. Here the CDR3 DNA reads TGTGCCAGCAGCGCCCTGACAGGGGGTAATGAAAAACTGTTTTTT.

About this clone: The junction and the germline gene differ at one end; a read error may be behind it. The rearrangement links TRBV7-3 to TRBJ2-1, with D possibly matching TRBD2 (6 bases). Germline V lookup: CDR1 SGHTA, CDR2 FQGTGA. The CDR3 is made up of 16 amino acids. For the CDR3, the DNA is TGTGTCAGCAGCTTAGGCGGGATTCGCTCCTACAATGAGCAGTTCTTC. This sequence encodes CVSSLGGIRSYNEQFF.

This sequence joins TRBV7-9 and TRBJ2-5; TRBD1 aligns across 7 bases. This CDR3 has 14 residues. The trim removed 2 bases at V and 9 bases at J, leaving 9 bases unmatched. The germline CDR1 and CDR2 sequences are SEHNR and FQNEAQ (reference sequence). CDR3 region: CASSLQGGDEAQYF. In nucleotides, the CDR3 is TGTGCCAGCAGCTTACAAGGGGGCGATGAGGCCCAGTACTTC.

This sequence joins TRBV19 and TRBJ1-5; D is ambiguous. The CDR3 totals 16 residues. V was clipped by 3 bases and J by 0 bases, with 12 bases between them. CDR1 and CDR2 from the germline V gene are LNHDA and SQIVND (reference sequence). The DNA for the CDR3 is TGTGCCAGTAGTATCCGGAAGGAGGGTAGCAATCAGCCCCAGCATTTT. It encodes CASSIRKEGSNQPQHF.

This clone showed up just once. This chain connects TRBV7-8 to TRBJ2-3, with a weak D call TRBD1 (6 bases). The germline V gene encodes CDR1 SGHVS and CDR2 FQNEAQ. V gave up 3 bases and J gave up 1 base, with 8 bases separating them. CDR3 length: 14 residues. The CDR3 loop is CASSFDRRTDTQYF. The CDR3 DNA is TGTGCCAGCAGCTTTGACAGGCGCACAGATACGCAGTATTTT.

The rearrangement joins TRBV28 to TRBJ2-4, with 8 bases lining up with TRBD2. The J segment lost 8 bases and the V segment lost 6 bases, leaving 12 bases of the junction unmatched. The CDR3 has 15 amino acids. Germline assignment: CDR1 MDHEN and CDR2 SYDVKM. CDR3 coding DNA: TGTGCCAGCAGCAGAACCGGGACTAGACGGGACATTCAGTACTTC. It codes for CASSRTGTRRDIQYF.

The sample holds a few counts of this clone. The V gene is TRBV5-1, the J gene TRBJ2-3; D may be TRBD2 (6 bases). This CDR3 is 15 amino acids long. Trimming cost V 0 bases and J 0 bases, with 8 bases left between them. Germline lookup yields CDR1 SGHRS and CDR2 YFSETQ. The DNA for the CDR3 is TGCGCCAGCAGCTTGGGCGGGGCAAGCACAGATACGCAGTATTTT. This gives the protein CASSLGGASTDTQYF.

The J gene is TRBJ2-1, the V gene TRBV9, with TRBD1 identical over 8 bases. The V gene end was trimmed by 6 bases and the J gene end by 0 bases; junction bases not matched to a gene: 2. This CDR3 contains 14 residues. CDR1 SGDLS and CDR2 YYNGEE come from the germline V gene. CDR3 DNA sequence: TGTGCCAGCAACAGGGGGAGCTCCTACAATGAGCAGTTCTTC. Translated, it gives CASNRGSSYNEQFF.

This chain joins TRBV4-1 and TRBJ2-7; D is perhaps TRBD1 (5 bases). CDR1 is MGHRA, CDR2 YSYEKL, per germline. V was shortened by 0 bases and J by 5 bases, with 11 bases between the two germline ends. The CDR3 runs to 14 residues. As DNA, the CDR3 is TGCGCCAGCAGCCAAGAGGGCAGGGTGAACGAGCAGTACTTC. Translation gives CASSQEGRVNEQYF.

The CDR3 reads CAISEGTSAYEQYF. Here the CDR3 DNA reads TGTGCCATCAGTGAGGGGACTAGCGCTTACGAGCAGTACTTC. This chain connects TRBV10-3 to TRBJ2-7, with 10 bases lining up with TRBD2. CDR1 ENHRY and CDR2 SYGVKD come from the germline V gene. The CDR3 is made up of 14 amino acids. J was trimmed by 4 bases and V by 2 bases; bases with no gene match: 2.